Below, 21 T cell receptor beta chains from the same sample are listed, as sequenced in a study of CD8 T cells in ankylosing spondylitis. TCRdb recomputed calls from the 5' RACE reads with MiXCR, one row per CDR3 protein. In the table there are 450,000 to 550,000 distinct CDR3 sequences, under 5.5% of which are singletons. For these TCRs, the target antigens are not known. Points from the study as a whole: For ankylosing spondylitis blood, a TCR beta motif of seven to nine highly homologous variants appeared characteristic.

The specimen was blood, either unsorted or a sorted T cell fraction (not recorded which). Receptors originate from a male donor with ankylosing spondylitis.

In this sample, this clonotype turned up many times. The rearrangement joins TRBV4-3 to TRBJ1-2, with D possibly matching TRBD1 (5 bases). V lost 1 base and J lost 8, with 17 bases in between. In germline, CDR1 is LGHNA, CDR2 YSLEER. The CDR3 covers 15 residues. CDR3 DNA: TGCGCCAGCAGCCAAGGGTTCTGGGGGGTCAGCGGCTACACCTTC. Protein sequence: CASSQGFWGVSGYTF.

This clonotype has ten or more counts. The V call is TRBV28, the J call TRBJ1-5; perhaps TRBD1 as D (6 bases). Trimming pared 6 bases from V and 6 bases from J, leaving 15 bases between. The length of the CDR3 is 14 residues. CDR1 and CDR2 (germline): MDHEN, SYDVKM. The CDR3 DNA is TGTGCCAGCAGCCTATACAGGGTAGGTCAGCCCCAGCATTTT. Residues: CASSLYRVGQPQHF.

In this sample, this clonotype turned up many times. The V gene is TRBV7-2, the J gene TRBJ1-1; TRBD1 agrees at 10 bases. V lost 3 bases, J lost 4 bases, and 11 bases stayed unmatched. CDR3 length: 17 amino acids. Germline values: CDR1 SGHTA, CDR2 FQGNSA. Here the CDR3 DNA reads TGTGCCAGCAGCTTCTCCGGGACAGGGGCGTGGGTCACTGAAGCTTTCTTT. Amino acids: CASSFSGTGAWVTEAFF.

Note on this clonotype: A much larger clone differs from this one at a single base, so this may be a read error. This chain joins TRBV27 and TRBJ2-1; TRBD2 matches 7 bases. The CDR3 loop spans 17 amino acids. CDR1 and CDR2 from the germline V gene are MNHEY and SMNVEV (reference sequence). J gave up 5 bases and V 3 bases, and 13 bases lay outside the gene matches. The CDR3 DNA sequence: TGTGCCAGCAGTTTTTTGATCATGGCGGGAGAGAACAATGAGCAGTTCTTC. This encodes CASSFLIMAGENNEQFF.

This chain connects TRBV20-1 to TRBJ2-7; TRBD2 aligns across 12 bases. The ends lost 5 bases at V and 2 bases at J; junction bases unmatched: 10. Germline V gene sequence: CDR1 DFQATT, CDR2 SNEGSKA (reference sequence). There are 16 residues in the CDR3. CDR3 nucleotide sequence: TGCAGTGCTGTAGCGGGACTAGCGGGTGGGGCCTACGAGCAGTACTTC. Protein: CSAVAGLAGGAYEQYF.

This clonotype was counted at least ten times. The rearrangement joins TRBV20-1 to TRBJ1-1, with D perhaps matching TRBD1 (6 bases). The CDR3 contains 13 residues. The V and J ends lost 4 bases and 0 bases respectively, with 9 bases between them. The germline V gene has CDR1 DFQATT and CDR2 SNEGSKA (reference sequence). CDR3 sequence: CSATGGLNTEAFF. In DNA form, the CDR3 reads TGCAGTGCTACTGGGGGGCTGAACACTGAAGCTTTCTTT.

In its sample, this clonotype was seen many times. CDR3 in amino acids: CASSFMDNEQYF. CDR3 coding DNA: TGTGCCAGCAGTTTTATGGACAACGAGCAGTACTTC. This chain uses TRBV28 with TRBJ2-7; possible D gene TRBD1, 5 bases. Trimming took 3 bases from V and 5 from J, leaving 8 bases between them. Germline V lookup: CDR1 MDHEN, CDR2 SYDVKM. This CDR3 has 12 residues.

This clonotype appeared many times. V and J are TRBV5-1 and TRBJ1-2; 7 bases are a match to TRBD1. Trimming removed 2 bases from V and 2 bases from J; junction bases left unmatched: 3. The CDR3 extends over 14 amino acids. Germline loops: CDR1 SGHRS, CDR2 YFSETQ. The CDR3 reads CASSFGGQNYGYTF. The CDR3 DNA follows: TGCGCCAGCAGCTTTGGGGGACAGAACTATGGCTACACCTTC.

This clonotype was seen ten or more times. The chain has TRBV9 and TRBJ1-1; tentatively, D is TRBD1 (5 bases). V dropped 0 bases and J dropped 5 bases, with 8 bases sitting between them. This CDR3 has 13 residues. The germline V gene encodes CDR1 SGDLS and CDR2 YYNGEE. The CDR3 protein is CASSVDRFTEAFF. As DNA, the CDR3 is TGTGCCAGCAGCGTAGACAGGTTTACTGAAGCTTTCTTT.

This clonotype was found many times. This chain connects TRBV9 to TRBJ2-3; D gene ambiguous. The length of the CDR3 is 15 residues. CDR1 and CDR2 (germline): SGDLS, YYNGEE. The germline V and J ends were trimmed by 1 base and 1 base, with 10 bases remaining between them. CDR3 in amino acids: CASSVSRTRTDTQYF. CDR3 bases: TGTGCCAGCAGCGTATCCCGAACCCGCACAGATACGCAGTATTTT. Supplemented by reference TRBV9 and TRBJ2-3, the full variable domain reads DSGVTQTPKHLITATGQRVTLRCSPRSGDLSVYWYQQSLDQGLQFLIQYYNGEERAKGNILERFSAQQFPDLHSELNLSSLELGDSALYFCASSVSRTRTDTQYFGPGTRLTVL.

In its sample, this clonotype was seen many times. The chain links TRBV20-1 to TRBJ1-4; TRBD1 is a possible D gene (5 bases). CDR3 length: 13 amino acids. Germline values: CDR1 DFQATT, CDR2 SNEGSKA (reference sequence). Between the trimmed V and J ends, which lost 5 bases and 5 bases, there was a span of 12 bases. The CDR3 nucleotides read TGCAGTGCTTATCCGGGGCCAAATGAAAAACTGTTTTTT. Translation: CSAYPGPNEKLFF.

The CDR3 sequence: CASSFGGATEQYF. The CDR3 region has the DNA TGTGCCAGCAGCTTTGGTGGGGCTACCGAGCAGTACTTC. The V call is TRBV11-2, the J call TRBJ2-7; D might be TRBD1 (5 bases). Germline CDR1 is SGHAT and CDR2 is FQNNGV. This CDR3 is built from 13 residues. V was pared by 3 bases and J by 6 bases, with 12 bases between. The variable domain in full, with the rest retrieved from reference TRBV11-2 and TRBJ2-7, is EAGVAQSPRYKIIEKRQSVAFWCNPISGHATLYWYQQILGQGPKLLIQFQNNGVVDDSQLPKDRFSAERLKGVDSTLKIQPAKLEDSAVYLCASSFGGATEQYFGPGTRLTVT.

This clonotype was counted ten times or more. The chain employs TRBV5-1 and TRBJ1-2, with a weak D call TRBD1 (5 bases). The CDR3 runs 12 residues. V was trimmed by 6 bases and J by 3 bases, leaving 9 bases between them. CDR1 is SGHRS and CDR2 is YFSETQ in the germline V gene. The CDR3 nucleotides read TGCGCCAGCACACAGGATGACTATGGCTACACCTTC. Protein: CASTQDDYGYTF.

The sample holds many counts of this clonotype. CDR3 amino acids: CASRSTGSSPLHF. The CDR3 region has the DNA TGTGCCAGCAGGTCGACAGGGTCGTCACCCCTCCACTTT. The rearrangement uses TRBV6-2 or TRBV6-3 and TRBJ1-6; TRBD1 matches 7 bases. The V gene's germline CDR1 is MNHEY and CDR2 SVGEGT. The V gene end was trimmed by 6 bases and the J gene end by 10 bases; junction bases not matched to a gene: 6. The CDR3 sequence is 13 residues long.

At least ten counts were recorded for this clonotype. Relative to the germline gene, one junction end is altered; a read error may explain this. This chain uses TRBV6-2 or TRBV6-3 with TRBJ1-1; 7 nucleotides agree with TRBD1. This CDR3 has 15 residues. Germline loops: CDR1 MNHEY, CDR2 SVGEGT. The CDR3 sequence is CASSTPTGLKTEAFF. CDR3 nucleotides: TGTGCCAGCAGTACCCCGACAGGGTTGAAAACTGAAGCTTTCTTT.

The V and J genes are TRBV25-1 and TRBJ2-7, with 15 nucleotides matching TRBD2. Per germline, CDR1 MGHDK and CDR2 SYGVNS. The CDR3 extends over 15 amino acids. The junction had 9 bases not matched to a gene; V was cut back by 6 bases and J by 9 bases. The CDR3 loop is CASSLGGLAGGRQYF. Here the CDR3 DNA reads TGTGCCAGCAGCCTAGGGGGACTAGCGGGAGGAAGGCAGTACTTC.

This clonotype was detected ten times or more. The gene calls are TRBV20-1 and TRBJ2-1, with D perhaps matching TRBD1 (6 bases). Germline V lookup: CDR1 DFQATT, CDR2 SNEGSKA (reference sequence). The length of the CDR3 is 15 residues. V lost 0 bases and J lost 0, with 9 bases in between. The CDR3 here is CSARDWGHSYNEQFF. The DNA of the CDR3 is TGCAGTGCTAGAGATTGGGGACACTCCTACAATGAGCAGTTCTTC.

The gene calls are TRBV5-1 and TRBJ2-1; no reliable D call. Per germline, CDR1 SGHRS and CDR2 YFSETQ. V lost 4 bases and J lost 1, with 12 bases in between. CDR3 length equals 15 residues. The CDR3 DNA is TGCGCCAGCAGCCCTGAACCAAATTCCTACAATGAGCAGTTCTTC. It encodes CASSPEPNSYNEQFF.

Ten or more counts support this clonotype. This chain links TRBV12-3 or TRBV12-4 with TRBJ1-2; D is ambiguous. This CDR3 comprises 16 residues. Trimming cost V 10 bases and J 4 bases, with 25 bases left between them. The CDR3 here is CAIGVWDFVATYGYTF. The CDR3 DNA sequence: TGTGCCATCGGAGTCTGGGATTTCGTAGCGACCTATGGCTACACCTTC.

The chain has TRBV6-6 and TRBJ2-3; D unresolved. This CDR3 is built from 13 residues. V was shortened by 4 bases and J by 5 bases, with 10 bases between the two germline ends. CDR1 MNHNY and CDR2 SVGAGI come from the germline V gene (reference sequence). The CDR3 loop reads CASSSPVRDTQYF. In nucleotides, the CDR3 is TGTGCCAGCAGTTCCCCGGTGAGAGATACGCAGTATTTT.

This clonotype has a handful of counts. The chain uses TRBV6-2 or TRBV6-3 and TRBJ1-1; D gene unclear. This CDR3 is built from 15 residues. V shed 0 bases and J shed 0 bases, with 8 bases lying between them. From germline, CDR1 is MNHEY and CDR2 SVGEGT. CDR3: CASSYSTLLNTEAFF. DNA of the CDR3: TGTGCCAGCAGTTACTCGACCCTTTTGAACACTGAAGCTTTCTTT.